These T cell receptor beta chains were read from a single sample in a study of CD8 T cells in ankylosing spondylitis. One entry per CDR3 protein results from TCRdb running MiXCR on the 5' RACE reads. The sample yields thousands of distinct CDR3 sequences, under 2.5% seen once. Material for sequencing was blood, either unsorted or a sorted T cell fraction (not recorded which). The receptors come from a male donor with ankylosing spondylitis or in good health (not recorded which). CDR3s include the opening cysteine and the closing phenylalanine or tryptophan. Fields, in order: clone size, D gene, J gene, V gene, CDR3 DNA, CDR3 protein. D genes are given only for firm matches. The size entry is marked missing in some rows and otherwise reads once, few, many or a size class.

many	TRBD2	TRBJ2-1	TRBV9	TGTGCCAGCAGCGTAATCCCTAGCGGGAGGGGAAATGAGCAGTTCTTC	CASSVIPSGRGNEQFF
-	-	TRBJ2-3	TRBV9	TGTGCCAGCAGCGTGAGCCTAGTAATTACCGATACGCAGTATTTT	CASSVSLVITDTQYF
medium-sized	-	TRBJ2-5	TRBV9	TGTGCCAGCAGCGAGGGGGGCGGCCAACCTGGGACCCAGTACTTC	CASSEGGGQPGTQYF
many	-	TRBJ2-5	TRBV9	TGTGCCAGCAGCTCTCGTGGGGATAGACAAGAGACCCAGTACTTC	CASSSRGDRQETQYF
many	-	TRBJ2-1	TRBV9	TGTGCCAGCAGCGTAGTGGTGAGTCATGAGCAGTTCTTC	CASSVVVSHEQFF
many	-	TRBJ2-1	TRBV9	TGTGCCAGCAGCCCTGCCGGATACAGGGGGGGCTACAATGAGCAGTTCTTC	CASSPAGYRGGYNEQFF
many	TRBD2	TRBJ2-3	TRBV9	TGTGCCAGCAGCTCCGGACTAGCGGGAGGTCACACAGATACGCAGTATTTT	CASSSGLAGGHTDTQYF
many	-	TRBJ2-7	TRBV9	TGTGCCAGCAGCGTAGATACGCTTCCCGGGGGCGAGCAGTACTTC	CASSVDTLPGGEQYF
many	TRBD2	TRBJ2-1	TRBV9	TGTGCCAGCAGCGGCGGGGGAAATGAGCAGTTCTTC	CASSGGGNEQFF
medium-sized	-	TRBJ2-2	TRBV9	TGTGCCAGCAGCGTAGTAGGGGGGGCCGGGGAGCTGTTTTTT	CASSVVGGAGELFF
many	TRBD2	TRBJ2-5	TRBV9	TGTGCCAGCAGCGTACTAGCGGGAGGCAGGGAGACCCAGTACTTC	CASSVLAGGRETQYF
many	-	TRBJ2-7	TRBV9	TGTGCCAGCAGCCCCTGGGGAGAAACCGGCAAGCAGTACTTC	CASSPWGETGKQYF
many	-	TRBJ2-4	TRBV21-1	TGTGCCAGCAGCCCGGACAGGGCGGGAAACATTCAGTACTTC	CASSPDRAGNIQYF
many	-	TRBJ2-7	TRBV9	TGTGCCAGCAGCCCACCAGACGGAACCTACGAGCAGTACTTC	CASSPPDGTYEQYF
many	-	TRBJ2-3	TRBV9	TGTGCCAGCAGCGCCCCTCGGGGAGCAGATACGCAGTATTTT	CASSAPRGADTQYF
many	-	TRBJ2-5	TRBV9	TGTGCCAGCATGCCCTCTATGGGGTCTGGCGAGACCCAGTACTTC	CASMPSMGSGETQYF
many	TRBD2	TRBJ2-1	TRBV9	TGTGCCAGCAGCGTGGGTAGCGGGAGCTCCTACAATGAGCAGTTCTTC	CASSVGSGSSYNEQFF
many	-	TRBJ1-5	TRBV9	TGTGCCAGCAGCGTAGGAGGGGGCAATCAGCCCCAGCATTTT	CASSVGGGNQPQHF
many	TRBD1	TRBJ2-1	TRBV9	TGTGCCAGCAGCGTACAGAGGACAGGGGGCAATGAGCAGTTCTTC	CASSVQRTGGNEQFF
many	-	TRBJ2-7	TRBV9	TGTGCCAGCAGCGCCGGACGGACCCTCGCCTACGAGCAGTACTTC	CASSAGRTLAYEQYF
many	-	TRBJ1-4	TRBV9	TGTGCCAGCGGGAATGAAAAACTGTTTTTT	CASGNEKLFF
many	-	TRBJ1-1	TRBV9	TGTGCCAGCAGCGAGAACCAGCGAACTGAAGCTTTCTTT	CASSENQRTEAFF
many	TRBD2	TRBJ2-7	TRBV9	TGTGCCAGCACCCCACGGGAGGGGGGCTACGAGCAGTACTTC	CASTPREGGYEQYF
many	-	TRBJ1-5	TRBV9	TGTGCCAGCAGCATGGGGGGGAATAGCAATCAGCCCCAGCATTTT	CASSMGGNSNQPQHF
many	-	TRBJ2-7	TRBV9	TGTGCCAGCAGCGTAGCTTGGGGCGGAGTGAGCGAGCAGTACTTC	CASSVAWGGVSEQYF
many	-	TRBJ2-7	TRBV9	TGTGCCAGCAGCCTGGAATCCAGGGACCACGAGCAGTACTTC	CASSLESRDHEQYF
many	-	TRBJ2-3	TRBV9	TGTGCCAGCAGCGTAGAGCCGTTGGGAGGCACAGATACGCAGTATTTT	CASSVEPLGGTDTQYF
many	-	TRBJ1-4	TRBV9	TGTGCCAGCAGCCCTGGGACATTGATCAATGAAAAACTGTTTTTT	CASSPGTLINEKLFF
many	-	TRBJ1-3	TRBV9	TGTGCCAGCAGCGGAGGACCGACCTCTGGAAACACCATATATTTT	CASSGGPTSGNTIYF
many	-	TRBJ2-3	TRBV9	TGTGCCAGCAGGGAGGGGGACAACACAGATACGCAGTATTTT	CASREGDNTDTQYF
many	-	TRBJ2-3	TRBV9	TGTGCCAGCAGCGTCGGTGGTGCAGATACGCAGTATTTT	CASSVGGADTQYF
many	TRBD1	TRBJ1-2	TRBV9	TGTGCCAGCAGCGTAGCCACAGGGGGTCCCCTTGGCTACACCTTC	CASSVATGGPLGYTF
many	TRBD2	TRBJ2-3	TRBV9	TGTGCCAGCAGCGAGGGGGTCGCGGGAGGGCCAGATACGCAGTATTTT	CASSEGVAGGPDTQYF
many	TRBD1	TRBJ2-4	TRBV9	TGTGCCAGCAGCGCGGGACAGGATGGGAACATTCAGTACTTC	CASSAGQDGNIQYF
many	TRBD1	TRBJ1-2	TRBV9	TGTGCCAGCAGCGTAGGAAGGAGGGGACAGGGGGAGGTCACCCCCTATGGCTACACCTTC	CASSVGRRGQGEVTPYGYTF
many	TRBD2	TRBJ2-1	TRBV9	TGTGCCAGCAGCGTAGCCCGGGGGGGCTCCTACAATGAGCAGTTCTTC	CASSVARGGSYNEQFF
many	TRBD1	TRBJ2-7	TRBV9	TGTGCCAGCAGCGTAGCTACAGGGGAGTTCGGCGAGCAGTACTTC	CASSVATGEFGEQYF
many	-	TRBJ1-1	TRBV9	TGTGCCAGCAGCGTAGCCGGGTCGGACACTGAAGCTTTCTTT	CASSVAGSDTEAFF
many	TRBD2	TRBJ2-7	TRBV9	TGTGCCAGCAGCCAAGCGGGGTTATCCTACGAGCAGTACTTC	CASSQAGLSYEQYF
-	TRBD1	TRBJ2-1	TRBV9	TGTGCCAGCACGTCCGGGACAGGGTATATGGGTGAGCAGCTCTTC	CASTSGTGYMGEQLF
many	TRBD1	TRBJ1-1	TRBV9	TGTGCCAGCAGCGTAGTGGGACAGGGGGCCGTCGAGGCTTTCTTT	CASSVVGQGAVEAFF
many	-	TRBJ1-2	TRBV9	TGTGCCAGCAGCGCCCAGGGAGCTAACTATGGCTACACCTTC	CASSAQGANYGYTF
many	TRBD2	TRBJ2-1	TRBV9	TGTGCCAGCAGCGTAGAAACGGGAGGCTCCTACAATGAGCAGTTCTTC	CASSVETGGSYNEQFF
many	TRBD2	TRBJ2-3	TRBV9	TGTGCCAGCAGCGGCGGGACTAGCGGGAGTACAGATACGCAGTATTTT	CASSGGTSGSTDTQYF
many	TRBD1	TRBJ2-7	TRBV9	TGTGCCAGCAGCTCGACAGGGGTTTCCACCTACGAGCAGTACTTC	CASSSTGVSTYEQYF
many	-	TRBJ2-7	TRBV9	TGTGCCAGCAGCGTAGGAGGGTTAAACACCTACGAGCAGTACTTC	CASSVGGLNTYEQYF
many	-	TRBJ2-1	TRBV9	TGTGCCAGCAGCGTAGAAACGGGGCCATACAATGAGCAGTTCTTC	CASSVETGPYNEQFF
many	TRBD2	TRBJ2-7	TRBV9	TGTGCCAGCAGCGCTAGCGGGAGGGCCTACGAGCAGTACTTC	CASSASGRAYEQYF
many	-	TRBJ2-1	TRBV9	TGTGCCAGCAGCCCAGGGAATAGGATCCATGAGCAGTTCTTC	CASSPGNRIHEQFF
many	-	TRBJ2-5	TRBV9	TGTGCCAGCAGCGCGGAGGGCAGGGGAGAGACCCAGTACTTC	CASSAEGRGETQYF